A single sample is the source of the 31 T cell receptor beta chains below, sequenced in a study of T cell repertoires in cytomegalovirus infection. One entry per CDR3 protein results from TCRdb running MiXCR on the reads. The sample shows fewer than 550,000 distinct CDR3 sequences, around 32% of them seen only once. Sequenced input: PBMCs. These receptor sequences come from a human donor in good health (CMV status not recorded). Some clones in this sample may be carry-over from other donors' samples.

This clonotype appeared a few times. The chain combines TRBV5-1 with TRBJ2-7; TRBD1 is a possible D gene (6 bases). V shed 4 bases and J shed 3 bases, with 17 bases lying between them. This CDR3 region has 15 residues. CDR1 is SGHRS and CDR2 is YFSETQ in the germline V gene. DNA of the CDR3: TGCGCCAGCAGCAGAAGGGGGACACCGATCTACGAGCAGTACTTC. Amino acid sequence: CASSRRGTPIYEQYF.

J is TRBJ1-1 and V is TRBV19; no definite D call. CDR3 length equals 13 residues. CDR1 is LNHDA and CDR2 is SQIVND in the germline V gene (reference sequence). Trimming stripped 2 bases from V and 1 base from J, with 5 bases between. The CDR3 spells CASSINGNTEAFF. CDR3 bases: TGTGCCAGTAGTATAAACGGGAACACTGAAGCTTTCTTT.

This clonotype was counted at least ten times. V usage is TRBV7-2 and J usage is TRBJ1-1; perhaps TRBD1 as D (5 bases). Germline V gives CDR1 SGHTA, CDR2 FQGNSA. V was clipped by 4 bases and J by 5 bases, with 11 bases between them. The CDR3 is 13 residues long. CDR3 amino acids: CASSSGGRTEAFF. DNA of the CDR3: TGTGCCAGCAGCTCTGGGGGAAGAACTGAAGCTTTCTTT.

This clonotype was observed a handful of times. The genes are TRBV6-2 or TRBV6-3 and TRBJ1-6; 7 bases match TRBD1. Per germline, CDR1 MNHEY and CDR2 SVGEGT. The CDR3 totals 14 residues. V gave up 2 bases and J gave up 12 bases; unmatched junction bases: 7. CDR3 loop: CASSYLRQGKPLHF. The CDR3 region has the DNA TGTGCCAGCAGTTACCTACGACAGGGCAAACCCCTCCACTTT.

The V gene is TRBV20-1, the J gene TRBJ2-1; TRBD2 might be the D (7 bases). Germline V CDR1 and CDR2: DFQATT, SNEGSKA (reference sequence). Deletions cut 8 bases from V and 1 base from J, with 12 bases between. The CDR3 has 13 amino acids. The CDR3 DNA is TGCAGTTCCGGGGGGCCGTCCTACAATGAGCAGTTCTTC. This translates into CSSGGPSYNEQFF.

The chain links TRBV2 to TRBJ2-1; a possible D gene is TRBD1 (6 bases). This CDR3 contains 16 residues. Germline CDR1 reads SNHLY; CDR2 reads FYNNEI. V was clipped by 6 bases and J by 4 bases, with 19 bases between them. CDR3 residues: CASSRKGQKKYNEQFF. The CDR3 region has the DNA TGTGCCAGCAGCCGAAAGGGACAAAAAAAGTACAATGAGCAGTTCTTC.

This clonotype has a count of ten or more. The V gene is TRBV7-9, the J gene TRBJ2-7; no clear D gene. The CDR3 covers 12 residues. Trimming shortened V by 8 bases and J by 4 bases, and 12 bases separated the two germline ends. Germline V gene data show CDR1 as SEHNR and CDR2 as FQNEAQ (reference sequence). In nucleotides, the CDR3 is TGTGCCAGCGGTGACGGTTCTTACGAGCAGTACTTC. Translation gives CASGDGSYEQYF. The complete variable domain, with remaining parts taken from reference TRBV7-9 and TRBJ2-7, reads DTGVSQNPRHKITKRGQNVTFRCDPISEHNRLYWYRQTLGQGPEFLTYFQNEAQLEKSRLLSDRFSAERPKGSFSTLEIQRTEQGDSAMYLCASGDGSYEQYFGPGTRLTVT.

This clonotype was seen repeatedly, ten times or more. The rearrangement uses TRBV7-2 and TRBJ1-5, with D perhaps matching TRBD1 (6 bases). Per germline, CDR1 SGHTA and CDR2 FQGNSA. The germline V and J ends were trimmed by 0 bases and 7 bases, with 10 bases remaining between them. CDR3 length: 14 amino acids. The CDR3 spells CASSLAQGGQPQHF. For the CDR3, the DNA is TGTGCCAGCAGCTTAGCACAGGGAGGCCAGCCCCAGCATTTT.

On this clonotype itself: The CDR3 ends on some other residue instead of the conserved phenylalanine or tryptophan, so this is likely a read error. The chain employs TRBV27 and TRBJ1-6; weak D call: TRBD1 (5 bases). Per the germline V gene, CDR1 is MNHEY and CDR2 is SMNVEV (reference sequence). Trimming removed 8 bases at V and 6 bases at J, with 11 bases between. The CDR3 loop spans 13 amino acids. CDR3 residues: CASAAGSNSPLHV. CDR3 nucleotide sequence: TGTGCCAGCGCGGCAGGGAGTAATTCACCCCTCCACGTT.

This rearrangement joins TRBV6-5 to TRBJ2-2; 7 bases are shared with TRBD2. J was trimmed by 2 bases and V by 7 bases; bases with no gene match: 4. There are 14 residues in the CDR3. CDR1 is MNHEY, CDR2 SVGAGI, per germline. The CDR3 sequence is CASTASGNTGELFF. The CDR3 DNA reads as TGTGCCAGCACGGCTAGCGGAAACACCGGGGAGCTGTTTTTT.

The chain links TRBV7-9 to TRBJ2-7; D may be TRBD2 (5 bases). This CDR3 is built from 16 residues. V lost 6 bases to trimming and J lost 3 bases, with 21 bases between them. CDR1 and CDR2 from the germline V gene are SEHNR and FQNEAQ (reference sequence). CDR3 region: CASSRGGQVRNYEQYF. CDR3 in DNA: TGTGCCAGCAGTCGAGGCGGGCAGGTCAGGAACTACGAGCAGTACTTC.

In its sample, this clonotype was seen a few times. The chain recombines TRBV14 with TRBJ2-1, with a possible D match to TRBD1 (5 bases). Trimming removed 6 bases at V and 0 bases at J, with 15 bases between. Germline V gene sequence: CDR1 SGHDN, CDR2 FVKESK. CDR3 size: 16 residues. The CDR3 region is CASSPWGINSYNEQFF. CDR3 bases: TGTGCCAGCAGTCCTTGGGGCATTAACTCCTACAATGAGCAGTTCTTC.

This clonotype was seen more than once but under ten times. The chain combines TRBV4-2 with TRBJ1-1, with 8 bases lining up with TRBD1. CDR3 length: 20 amino acids. Unmatched junction bases numbered 19, after V lost 3 bases and J lost 1 base. Germline V gene lookup returns CDR1 LGHNA and CDR2 YNFKEQ. CDR3 sequence (DNA): TGTGCCAGCAGCCAGAGGCCCCCAGGACAGGGCTGGCAGGGGAACACTGAAGCTTTCTTT. It yields the protein CASSQRPPGQGWQGNTEAFF.

Ten or more counts support this clonotype. This chain connects TRBV6-1 to TRBJ2-6; 9 nucleotides line up with TRBD1. V was pared by 3 bases and J by 1 base, with 1 base of the junction left unmatched. From germline, CDR1 is MNHNS and CDR2 SASEGT. The CDR3 length is 16 residues. The CDR3 is CASSEDRGSGANVLTF. The CDR3, as DNA: TGTGCCAGCAGTGAGGACAGGGGATCTGGGGCCAACGTCCTGACTTTC.

Many counts were recorded for this clonotype. One end of the junction varies from germline; a read error may be responsible. V and J are TRBV7-8 and TRBJ1-2; D call uncertain. Germline V gives CDR1 SGHVS, CDR2 FQNEAQ. This CDR3 has 13 amino acids. The CDR3 sequence is CASSLSVGSRAAF. CDR3 DNA sequence: TGTGCCAGCAGCTTAAGTGTCGGGAGTAGGGCCGCCTTC.

This clonotype came up once. Because it lacks the conserved phenylalanine or tryptophan at the end, this CDR3 is likely a read error. The DNA is left out, because the CDR3 cannot be placed on it with certainty; the CDR3 is given as TCRdb lists it. The J gene is TRBJ1-2, the V gene TRBV12-3 or TRBV12-4; the tabulated D call, TRBD1, remains unverified against the DNA. The CDR3 region is 15 residues in length, termini included. This CDR3 is CASSLAGGPGYGYML.

This clonotype was recorded at least ten times. This chain connects TRBV6-5 to TRBJ2-3, with 14 bases lining up with TRBD2. CDR1 and CDR2 (germline): MNHEY, SVGAGI. V was clipped by 4 bases and J by 8 bases; unmatched bases: 11. The CDR3 has 17 amino acids. CDR3 amino acids: CASSFTTSGGAQGTQYF. The CDR3 bases are TGTGCCAGCAGTTTTACGACTAGCGGGGGGGCTCAGGGTACGCAGTATTTT.

The chain combines TRBV29-1 with TRBJ2-5; maybe TRBD2 (6 bases). The V gene lost 6 bases and the J gene lost 5 bases, with 19 bases spanning the gap. The CDR3 contains 14 residues. Germline V lookup: CDR1 SQVTM, CDR2 ANQGSEA. Here the CDR3 reads CSVPLGGAVETQYF. CDR3 nucleotides: TGCAGCGTCCCTTTAGGCGGGGCGGTTGAGACCCAGTACTTC.

The chain recombines TRBV6-6 with TRBJ1-1; no definite D call. Per the germline V gene, CDR1 is MNHNY and CDR2 is SVGAGI (reference sequence). V lost 2 bases and J 0 bases, leaving 4 bases between the germline ends. The CDR3 has 13 amino acids. The CDR3 region has the DNA TGTGCCAGCAGTTACGTGGTGAACACTGAAGCTTTCTTT. Its protein is CASSYVVNTEAFF.

The chain joins TRBV7-9 to TRBJ2-1; D may be TRBD1 (5 bases). CDR3 length: 14 residues. Trimming stripped 0 bases from V and 3 bases from J, with 6 bases between. In germline, CDR1 is SEHNR, CDR2 FQNEAQ (reference sequence). This chain's CDR3 is CASSLARGYNEQFF. The CDR3 coding sequence is TGTGCCAGCAGCTTAGCTAGGGGCTACAATGAGCAGTTCTTC.

The chain uses TRBV19 and TRBJ2-7; TRBD1 agrees at 8 bases. Germline V gene sequence: CDR1 LNHDA, CDR2 SQIVND (reference sequence). The length of the CDR3 is 15 residues. J gave up 3 bases and V 10 bases, and 14 bases lay outside the gene matches. CDR3 sequence: CAISKTGDIFYEQYF. The CDR3 bases are TGTGCCATTTCTAAGACAGGGGATATTTTCTACGAGCAGTACTTC.

A word on this clonotype: The junction and the germline gene differ at one end; a read error may be behind it. This chain links TRBV7-8 with TRBJ1-4; D gene uncertain. The CDR3 is 13 residues long. Per the germline V gene, CDR1 is SGHVS and CDR2 is FQNEAQ. This CDR3 is CDSSLVSHEKLFF. The CDR3 coding sequence is TGTGACAGCAGCTTAGTATCCCATGAAAAACTGTTTTTT.

This clonotype was seen more than once but under ten times. The chain carries TRBV5-1 and TRBJ1-1, with 11 bases lining up with TRBD1. CDR1 SGHRS and CDR2 YFSETQ come from the germline V gene. This CDR3 spans 16 amino acids. V trimming: 2 bases; J trimming: 0 bases; junction bases outside the gene matches: 3. DNA of the CDR3: TGCGCCAGCAGCTTTGGACAGGGGGCCATGAACACTGAAGCTTTCTTT. Its translation: CASSFGQGAMNTEAFF.

This clonotype turned up a few times. The V and J genes are TRBV4-3 and TRBJ1-1, with 8 bases fitting TRBD1. Losses at the gene ends were 0 bases for V and 5 bases for J; bases not matched to a gene: 14. The length of the CDR3 is 18 residues. The germline V gene has CDR1 LGHNA and CDR2 YSLEER. The DNA for the CDR3 is TGCGCCAGCAGCCAAGACCATCCAGGGGGCGCGCGGTATACTGAAGCTTTCTTT. Protein sequence: CASSQDHPGGARYTEAFF.

The chain carries TRBV28 and TRBJ1-5; D unclear. With 0 bases removed from V and 4 bases from J, the gap between germline ends came to 16 bases. The CDR3 has 17 amino acids. CDR1 and CDR2 (germline): MDHEN, SYDVKM. CDR3 DNA: TGTGCCAGCAGTTTATGGGTAGGGATGGGAAAAAATCAGCCCCAGCATTTT. This codes for CASSLWVGMGKNQPQHF.

As concerns this clonotype: One end of the junction fails to match germline, which may point to a read error. This rearrangement joins TRBV4-1 to TRBJ1-2; no firm D call. The CDR3 totals 14 residues. Germline CDR1 MGHRA, CDR2 YSYEKL. This CDR3 is CASRQDEANYGYTF. The CDR3 nucleotides read TGCGCCAGCAGGCAAGATGAGGCCAACTATGGCTACACCTTC.

This clonotype was detected ten times or more. The genes are TRBV7-2 and TRBJ1-6; no reliable D call. Between the trimmed V and J ends, which lost 3 bases and 5 bases, there was a span of 11 bases. The CDR3 spans 15 residues. The germline V gene has CDR1 SGHTA and CDR2 FQGNSA. In DNA, the CDR3 is TGTGCCAGCAGCTTGGCCGGGTCCAATAATTCACCCCTCCACTTT. It yields the protein CASSLAGSNNSPLHF. Variable domain in full (rest from reference TRBV7-2 and TRBJ1-6): GAGVSQSPSNKVTEKGKDVELRCDPISGHTALYWYRQSLGQGLEFLIYFQGNSAPDKSGLPSDRFSAERTGGSVSTLTIQRTQQEDSAVYLCASSLAGSNNSPLHFGNGTRLTVT.

This clonotype was detected only a few times. This chain links TRBV14 with TRBJ2-7; D is tentatively TRBD1 or TRBD2 (5 bases each). The CDR3 has 14 residues. The ends were cut back, 3 bases at V and 4 bases at J, with 13 bases in the middle. Germline V CDR1 and CDR2: SGHDN, FVKESK. The chain's CDR3 is CASSHLGVEYEQYF. CDR3 DNA sequence: TGTGCCAGCAGCCACCTGGGGGTTGAATACGAGCAGTACTTC. The whole variable domain, filled in from reference TRBV14 and TRBJ2-7, reads EAGVTQFPSHSVIEKGQTVTLRCDPISGHDNLYWYRRVMGKEIKFLLHFVKESKQDESGMPNNRFLAERTGGTYSTLKVQPAELEDSGVYFCASSHLGVEYEQYFGPGTRLTVT.

This chain links TRBV6-5 with TRBJ2-7, with TRBD1 matching 7 bases. The CDR3 covers 14 residues. The trim removed 6 bases at V and 0 bases at J, leaving 5 bases unmatched. The V gene's germline CDR1 is MNHEY and CDR2 SVGAGI. The CDR3 sequence: CASRPDRVSYEQYF. CDR3 DNA sequence: TGTGCCAGCAGACCCGACAGGGTCTCCTACGAGCAGTACTTC.

V usage is TRBV7-9 and J usage is TRBJ1-2; D is ambiguous. Germline V gene lookup returns CDR1 SEHNR and CDR2 FQNEAQ (reference sequence). The CDR3 is 16 amino acids. Trimming removed 2 bases from V and 1 base from J, with 14 bases in between. The CDR3 DNA is TGTGCCAGCAGCTTATGGTCAGGTCGTCGTAACTATGGCTACACCTTC. It yields the protein CASSLWSGRRNYGYTF.

The V and J genes are TRBV5-6 and TRBJ2-3; no definite D call. Trimming took 2 bases from V and 0 from J, leaving 10 bases between them. CDR3 size: 15 residues. CDR1 is SGHDT and CDR2 is YYEEEE in the germline V gene. The CDR3 nucleotides read TGTGCCAGCAGCTTTGGTCAATTCAGCACAGATACGCAGTATTTT. It yields the protein CASSFGQFSTDTQYF.